These T cell receptor beta chains were read from a single sample in a study of blood T cells in healthy people across ages. TCRdb reanalysed the 5' RACE reads using MiXCR and keeps one entry per CDR3 protein. The table has 800,000 or so distinct CDR3 sequences, around 45% seen once. The specimen was blood. These receptors all stem from a man older than 75 in good health. Both conserved end residues are part of each CDR3. A D gene is named only where the DNA matches it firmly. Rows may omit the clone size; those that give it use once, few, many or a size class.

V	D	J	size	CDR3	DNA
TRBV7-2	-	TRBJ2-7	-	CASSFNTACEQYF	TGTGCCAGCAGCTTTAATACGGCGTGCGAGCAGTACTTC
TRBV5-1	-	TRBJ2-6	-	CASSSRHAGANVLTF	TGCGCCAGCAGCTCTCGACACGCTGGGGCCAACGTCCTGACTTTC
TRBV28	-	TRBJ2-1	-	CASRPIQRPYKEQFF	TGTGCCAGCAGACCCATTCAGCGGCCCTACAAGGAGCAGTTCTTC
TRBV13	-	TRBJ2-1	many	CASSLGGSGVVNEQFF	TGTGCCAGCAGCTTAGGGGGTAGCGGAGTCGTCAATGAGCAGTTCTTC
TRBV6-5	TRBD1	TRBJ2-3	many	CASRSDRASTDTQYF	TGTGCCAGCAGATCCGACAGGGCTAGCACAGATACGCAGTATTTT
TRBV11-2	-	TRBJ2-3	-	CASSPRGRPDTQYF	TGTGCCAGCAGCCCTAGGGGCAGGCCAGATACGCAGTATTTT
TRBV7-2	TRBD2	TRBJ2-7	-	CACSLQTSGRARNEQYF	TGTGCCTGCAGCTTACAGACTAGCGGGAGGGCCAGGAACGAGCAGTACTTC
TRBV28	-	TRBJ2-3	-	CASSSWGNTDTQYF	TGTGCCAGCAGTTCGTGGGGTAACACAGATACGCAGTATTTT
TRBV12-3/TRBV12-4	TRBD1	TRBJ1-4	-	CASRDRESNEKLFF	TGTGCCAGCAGGGACAGGGAGTCTAATGAAAAACTGTTTTTT
TRBV25-1	-	TRBJ1-1	-	CASSARRGNTEAFF	TGTGCCAGCAGTGCGCGCCGGGGGAACACTGAAGCTTTCTTT
TRBV5-1	-	TRBJ1-1	-	CASTKTDPGTEAFF	TGCGCCAGCACAAAAACAGACCCGGGAACTGAAGCTTTCTTT
TRBV7-2	-	TRBJ1-2	-	CASSFTSKHNYGYTF	TGTGCCAGCAGCTTCACCAGCAAACATAACTATGGCTACACCTTC
TRBV14	TRBD2	TRBJ2-1	-	CASSHYWDYFSYNEQFF	TGTGCCAGCAGCCATTACTGGGACTACTTCTCCTACAATGAGCAGTTCTTC
TRBV12-3/TRBV12-4	-	TRBJ1-4	-	CASRFGGTNNEKLFF	TGTGCCAGCAGGTTTGGCGGGACAAACAATGAAAAACTGTTTTTT
TRBV27	-	TRBJ1-6	-	CASSPELNSPLHF	TGTGCCAGCAGTCCCGAATTGAATTCACCCCTCCACTTT